This T cell receptor (beta chain) was identified in a study of shared clonotypes between healthy human individuals. Broader study findings: An anticipated effect of sequencing depth on clonotype sharing among donors was recognized. The sole specimen, blood, was sampled, and tissue repertoires likely differ.

V dropped 5 bases and J dropped 2 bases, with 9 bases sitting between them. Germline CDR1 SGHRS, CDR2 YFSETQ. The CDR3 spans 13 residues. With respect to this clone: Its antigen is not identified.

Naive CD8 cells were CD45RO-negative, positively selected for CCR7, excluding terminally differentiated effector memory CD45RA+ cells. Genomic DNA of each subset was evenly split across several immunoSEQ plates. The protocol was immunoSEQ multiplex PCR, while the TCRdb copy is restricted to in-frame clones and leaves out a portion. The profile shows about 2.1 million clones, just over 90% of them singletons. Sequencing used naive CD8+ T cells from PBMCs. This TCR was recovered from a young man in good health. Some clones in this sample may be carry-over from other donors' samples. The chain recombines TRBV5-1 with TRBJ2-3; D remains ambiguous. The CDR3 nucleotides read TGCGCCAGCAGTTTCTCCATCACAGATACGCAGTATTTT. This codes for CASSFSITDTQYF.